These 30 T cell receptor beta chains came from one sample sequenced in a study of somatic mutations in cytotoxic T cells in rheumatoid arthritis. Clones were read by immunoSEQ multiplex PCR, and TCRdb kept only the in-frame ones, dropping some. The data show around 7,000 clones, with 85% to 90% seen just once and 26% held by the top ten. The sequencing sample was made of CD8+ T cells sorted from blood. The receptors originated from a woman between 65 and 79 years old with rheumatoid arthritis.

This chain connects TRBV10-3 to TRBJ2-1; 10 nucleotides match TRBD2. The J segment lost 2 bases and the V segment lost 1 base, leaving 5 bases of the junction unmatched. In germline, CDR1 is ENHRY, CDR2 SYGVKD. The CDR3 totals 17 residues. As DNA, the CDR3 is TGTGCCATCAGTGAGTACGCTAGCGGGAGCACCTACAATGAGCAGTTCTTC. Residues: CAISEYASGSTYNEQFF.

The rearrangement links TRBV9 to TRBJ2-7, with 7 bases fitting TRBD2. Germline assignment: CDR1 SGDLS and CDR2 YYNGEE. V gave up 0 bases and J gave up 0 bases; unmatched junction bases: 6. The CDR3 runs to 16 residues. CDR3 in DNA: TGTGCCAGCAGCGTAGGGGCCGGGGGGTCCTCCTACGAGCAGTACTTC. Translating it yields CASSVGAGGSSYEQYF.

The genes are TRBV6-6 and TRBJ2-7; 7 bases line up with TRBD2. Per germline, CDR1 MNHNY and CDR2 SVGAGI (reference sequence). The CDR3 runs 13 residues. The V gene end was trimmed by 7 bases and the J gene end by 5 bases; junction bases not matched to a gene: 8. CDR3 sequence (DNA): TGTGCCAGCAACCCTACTAGCGTCCACGAGCAGTACTTC. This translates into CASNPTSVHEQYF.

The CDR3, as DNA: TGTGCCAGCAGCCTAGGACAGGGTGCAGAGCAGTACTTC. Encoded protein: CASSLGQGAEQYF. The chain recombines TRBV11-3 with TRBJ2-7; 8 nucleotides match TRBD1. The germline V gene encodes CDR1 SGHNT and CDR2 YENEEA. The V and J ends lost 5 bases and 7 bases, in that order; junction bases with no gene match: 7. CDR3 size: 13 residues.

CDR3 sequence: CASSSWTGRKEQYF. In nucleotides, the CDR3 is TGTGCCAGCAGCTCCTGGACAGGCCGCAAAGAGCAGTACTTC. The chain has TRBV7-9 and TRBJ2-7, with TRBD1 matching over 7 bases. CDR1 and CDR2 from the germline V gene are SEHNR and FQNEAQ (reference sequence). V shed 4 bases and J 7 bases; nucleotides not matched to a gene: 10. The CDR3 has 14 residues.

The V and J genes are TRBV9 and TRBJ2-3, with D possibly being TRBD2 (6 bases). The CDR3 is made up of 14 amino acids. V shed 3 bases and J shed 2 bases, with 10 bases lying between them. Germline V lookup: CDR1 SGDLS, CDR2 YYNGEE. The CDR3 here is CASSEGLNTDTQYF. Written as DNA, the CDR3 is TGTGCCAGCAGCGAGGGACTTAACACAGATACGCAGTATTTT.

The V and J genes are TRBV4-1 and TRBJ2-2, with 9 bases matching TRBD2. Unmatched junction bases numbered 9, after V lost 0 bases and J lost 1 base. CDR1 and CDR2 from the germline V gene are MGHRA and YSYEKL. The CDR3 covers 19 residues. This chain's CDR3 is CASSQEGLARGLNTGELFF. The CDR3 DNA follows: TGCGCCAGCAGCCAAGAGGGACTAGCACGAGGACTGAACACCGGGGAGCTGTTTTTT.

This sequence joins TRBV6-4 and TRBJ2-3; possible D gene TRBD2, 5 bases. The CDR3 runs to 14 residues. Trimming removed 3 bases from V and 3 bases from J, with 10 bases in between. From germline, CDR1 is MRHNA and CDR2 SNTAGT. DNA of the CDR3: TGTGCCAGCAGTGAGTCTCCGGGAACAGATACGCAGTATTTT. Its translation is CASSESPGTDTQYF.

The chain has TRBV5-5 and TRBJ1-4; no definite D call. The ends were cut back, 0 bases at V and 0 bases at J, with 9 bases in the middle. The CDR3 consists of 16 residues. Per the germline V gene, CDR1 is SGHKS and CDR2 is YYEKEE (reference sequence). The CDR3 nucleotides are TGTGCCAGCAGCTTGGCCGGGGTTGCAACTAATGAAAAACTGTTTTTT. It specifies CASSLAGVATNEKLFF.

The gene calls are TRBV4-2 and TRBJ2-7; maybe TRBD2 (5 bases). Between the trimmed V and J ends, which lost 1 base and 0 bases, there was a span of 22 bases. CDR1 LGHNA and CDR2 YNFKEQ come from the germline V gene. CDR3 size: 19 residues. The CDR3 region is CASSQGRDLARDGSYEQYF. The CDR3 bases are TGTGCCAGCAGCCAAGGAAGAGACCTAGCACGGGATGGCTCCTACGAGCAGTACTTC.

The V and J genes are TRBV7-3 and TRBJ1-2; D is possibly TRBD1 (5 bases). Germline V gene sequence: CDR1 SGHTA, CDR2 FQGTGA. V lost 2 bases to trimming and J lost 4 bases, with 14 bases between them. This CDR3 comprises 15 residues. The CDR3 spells CASSLGHPKVYGYTF. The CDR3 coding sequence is TGTGCCAGCAGCTTAGGACACCCGAAAGTCTATGGCTACACCTTC.

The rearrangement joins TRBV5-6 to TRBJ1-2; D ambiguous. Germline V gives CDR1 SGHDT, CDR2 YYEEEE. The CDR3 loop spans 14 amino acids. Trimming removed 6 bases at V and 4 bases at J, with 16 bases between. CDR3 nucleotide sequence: TGTGCCAGCAACCCCGCGGCTGGGTCCTATGGCTACACCTTC. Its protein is CASNPAAGSYGYTF.

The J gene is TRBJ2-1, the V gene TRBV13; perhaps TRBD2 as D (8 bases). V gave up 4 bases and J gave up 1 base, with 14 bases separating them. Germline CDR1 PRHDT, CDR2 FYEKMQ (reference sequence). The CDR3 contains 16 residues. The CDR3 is CASSSLAGQSYNEQFF. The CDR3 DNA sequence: TGTGCCAGCAGCTCCTTAGCGGGACAGTCCTACAATGAGCAGTTCTTC. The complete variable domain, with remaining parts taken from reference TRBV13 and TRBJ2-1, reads AAGVIQSPRHLIKEKRETATLKCYPIPRHDTVYWYQQGPGQDPQFLISFYEKMQSDKGSIPDRFSAQQFSDYHSELNMSSLELGDSALYFCASSSLAGQSYNEQFFGPGTRLTVL.

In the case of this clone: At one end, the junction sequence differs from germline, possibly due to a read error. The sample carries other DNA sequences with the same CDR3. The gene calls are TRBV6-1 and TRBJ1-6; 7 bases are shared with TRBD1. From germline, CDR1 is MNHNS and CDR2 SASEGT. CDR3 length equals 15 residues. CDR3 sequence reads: CASSPWTGNNSPLHF. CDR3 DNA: TGTGCCAGCAGCCCCTGGACAGGAAATAATTCCCCCCTCCACTTT.

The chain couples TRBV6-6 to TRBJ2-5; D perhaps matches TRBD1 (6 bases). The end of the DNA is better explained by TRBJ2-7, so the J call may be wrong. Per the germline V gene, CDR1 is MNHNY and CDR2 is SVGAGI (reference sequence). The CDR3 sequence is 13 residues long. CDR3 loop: CASSVRDTYEQYF. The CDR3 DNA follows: TGTGCCAGCAGTGTCCGGGACACATACGAGCAGTACTTC.

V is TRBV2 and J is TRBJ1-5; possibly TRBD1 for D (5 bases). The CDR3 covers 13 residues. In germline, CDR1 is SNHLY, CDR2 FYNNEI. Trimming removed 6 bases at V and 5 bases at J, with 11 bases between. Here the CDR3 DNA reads TGTGCCAGCAGGTGGGGCAGAGATCAGCCCCAGCATTTT. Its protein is CASRWGRDQPQHF. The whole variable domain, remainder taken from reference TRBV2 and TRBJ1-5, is EPEVTQTPSHQVTQMGQEVILRCVPISNHLYFYWYRQILGQKVEFLVSFYNNEISEKSEIFDDQFSVERPDGSNFTLKIRSTKLEDSAMYFCASRWGRDQPQHFGDGTRLSIL.

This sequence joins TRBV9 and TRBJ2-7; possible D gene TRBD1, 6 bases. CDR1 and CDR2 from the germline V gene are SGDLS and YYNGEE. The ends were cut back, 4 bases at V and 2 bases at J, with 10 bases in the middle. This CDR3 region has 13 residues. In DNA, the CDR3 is TGTGCCAGCAGCCCTGGGGGCGCCTACGAGCAGTACTTC. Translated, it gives CASSPGGAYEQYF.

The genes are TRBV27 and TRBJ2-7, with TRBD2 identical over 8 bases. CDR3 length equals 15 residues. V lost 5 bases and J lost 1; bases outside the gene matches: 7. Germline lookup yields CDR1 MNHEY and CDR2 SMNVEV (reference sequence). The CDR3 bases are TGTGCCAGCAGTCCAAGCGGGGGTCGATCCTACGAGCAGTACTTC. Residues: CASSPSGGRSYEQYF.

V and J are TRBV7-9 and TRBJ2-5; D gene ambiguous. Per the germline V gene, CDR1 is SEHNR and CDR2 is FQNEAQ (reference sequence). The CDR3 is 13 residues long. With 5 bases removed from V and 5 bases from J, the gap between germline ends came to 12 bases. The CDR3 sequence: CASSDGLRETQYF. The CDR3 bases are TGTGCCAGCAGCGACGGGTTACGGGAGACCCAGTACTTC.

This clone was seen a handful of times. The CDR3 DNA follows: TGTGCCTGGAGTGCCTCGGACAGGGTTAGTTCTGAAGCTTTCTTT. Protein sequence: CAWSASDRVSSEAFF. This chain uses TRBV30 with TRBJ1-1; the match to TRBD1 covers 8 bases. The CDR3 consists of 15 residues. Germline CDR1 GTSNPN, CDR2 SVGIG (reference sequence). The junction had 10 bases not matched to a gene; V was cut back by 1 base and J by 6 bases. Variable domain in full (rest from reference TRBV30 and TRBJ1-1): SQTIHQWPATLVQPVGSPLSLECTVEGTSNPNLYWYRQAAGRGLQLLFYSVGIGQISSEVPQNLSASRPQDRQFILSSKKLLLSDSGFYLCAWSASDRVSSEAFFGQGTRLTVV.

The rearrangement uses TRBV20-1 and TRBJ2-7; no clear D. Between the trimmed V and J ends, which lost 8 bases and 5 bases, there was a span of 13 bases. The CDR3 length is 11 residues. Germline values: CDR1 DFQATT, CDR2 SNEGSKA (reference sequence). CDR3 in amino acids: CSPSAVNEQYF. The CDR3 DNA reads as TGCAGTCCGAGCGCGGTGAACGAGCAGTACTTC.

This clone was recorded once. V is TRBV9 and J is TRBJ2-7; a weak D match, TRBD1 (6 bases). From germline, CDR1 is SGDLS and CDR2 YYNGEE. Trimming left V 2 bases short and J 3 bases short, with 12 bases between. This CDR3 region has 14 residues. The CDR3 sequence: CASSVGGQSYEQYF. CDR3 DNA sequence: TGTGCCAGCAGCGTGGGCGGACAGAGCTACGAGCAGTACTTC.

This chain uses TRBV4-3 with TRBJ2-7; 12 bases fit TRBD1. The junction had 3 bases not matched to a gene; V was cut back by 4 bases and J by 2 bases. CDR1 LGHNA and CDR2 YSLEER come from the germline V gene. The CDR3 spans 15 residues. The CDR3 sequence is CASSLRDRGPYEQYF. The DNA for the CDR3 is TGCGCCAGCAGCCTCCGGGACAGGGGGCCCTACGAGCAGTACTTC.

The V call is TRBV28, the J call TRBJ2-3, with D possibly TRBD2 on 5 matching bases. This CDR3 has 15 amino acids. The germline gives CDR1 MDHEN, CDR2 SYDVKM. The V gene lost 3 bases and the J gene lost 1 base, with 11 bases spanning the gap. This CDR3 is CASSFRTPGTDTQYF. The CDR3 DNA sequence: TGTGCCAGCAGTTTTAGGACTCCCGGCACAGATACGCAGTATTTT.

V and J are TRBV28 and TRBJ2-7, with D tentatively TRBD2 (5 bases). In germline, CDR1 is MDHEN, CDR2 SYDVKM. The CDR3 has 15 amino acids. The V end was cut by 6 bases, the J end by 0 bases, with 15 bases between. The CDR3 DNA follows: TGTGCCAGCAGACCTCTAGCTGCCAGCTCCTACGAGCAGTACTTC. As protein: CASRPLAASSYEQYF.

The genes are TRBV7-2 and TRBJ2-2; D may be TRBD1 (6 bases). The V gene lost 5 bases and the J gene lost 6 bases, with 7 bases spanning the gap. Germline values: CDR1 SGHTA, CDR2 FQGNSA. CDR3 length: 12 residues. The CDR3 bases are TGTGCCAGCAGCCCAGGGGCCGGGGAGCTGTTTTTT. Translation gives CASSPGAGELFF.

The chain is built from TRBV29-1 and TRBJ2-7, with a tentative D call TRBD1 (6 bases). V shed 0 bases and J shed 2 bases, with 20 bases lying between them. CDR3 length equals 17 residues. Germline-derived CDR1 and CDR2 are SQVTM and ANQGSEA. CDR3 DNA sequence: TGCAGCGTTGAAGATCGACGTGCGGACAGCCCAGCCTACGAGCAGTACTTC. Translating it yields CSVEDRRADSPAYEQYF.

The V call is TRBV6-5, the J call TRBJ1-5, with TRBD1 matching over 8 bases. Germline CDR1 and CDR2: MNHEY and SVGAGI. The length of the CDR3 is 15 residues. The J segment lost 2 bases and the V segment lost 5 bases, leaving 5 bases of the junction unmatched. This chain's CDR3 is CASSLGQGGNQPQHF. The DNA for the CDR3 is TGTGCCAGCAGTCTAGGACAGGGAGGCAATCAGCCCCAGCATTTT.

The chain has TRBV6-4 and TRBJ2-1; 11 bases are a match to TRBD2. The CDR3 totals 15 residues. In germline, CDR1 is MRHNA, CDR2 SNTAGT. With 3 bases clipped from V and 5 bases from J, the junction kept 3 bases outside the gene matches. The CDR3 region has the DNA TGTGCCAGCAGTGAACTAGCGGGAGTGGACAATGAGCAGTTCTTC. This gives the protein CASSELAGVDNEQFF.

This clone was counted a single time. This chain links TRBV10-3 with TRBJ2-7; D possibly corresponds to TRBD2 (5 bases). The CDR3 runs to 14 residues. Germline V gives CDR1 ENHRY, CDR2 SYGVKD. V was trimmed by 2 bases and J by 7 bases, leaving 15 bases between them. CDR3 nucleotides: TGTGCCATCAGTGAGGTGGGAGTAGGAGAAGAGCAGTACTTC. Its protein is CAISEVGVGEEQYF.